What follows is one TCR beta chain and its context. What it recognizes is unknown. Germline V gene sequence: CDR1 SGHNT, CDR2 YENEEA. CDR3 length: 17 residues. Between the trimmed V and J ends, which lost 0 bases and 3 bases, there was a span of 15 bases. The source of the sample is a study of T cell repertoires in cytomegalovirus infection. Study at large: Shared public TCR beta signatures pointed to both CMV infection and a matching HLA type. Study results and caveats: CMV carriers having the relevant HLA were flagged by cumulative public TCR beta family frequency. Ex vivo, HLA-C-restricted CMV-specific TCR beta clonotypes prevailed over the rest of the response.

A single record per CDR3 protein comes from TCRdb applying MiXCR to the reads. Here the sample spans about 490,000 distinct CDR3 sequences, around 27% being singletons. This chain uses TRBV11-3 with TRBJ2-1, with TRBD1 as a possible D gene (6 bases). The sample taken for sequencing was PBMCs. The receptor was isolated from a human donor in good health (CMV status not recorded). Some clones in this sample may be carry-over from other donors' samples. The CDR3 DNA reads TGTGCCAGCAGCTTAGATGTTGTGGGGGCCAACTACAATGAGCAGTTCTTC. It is translated as CASSLDVVGANYNEQFF.